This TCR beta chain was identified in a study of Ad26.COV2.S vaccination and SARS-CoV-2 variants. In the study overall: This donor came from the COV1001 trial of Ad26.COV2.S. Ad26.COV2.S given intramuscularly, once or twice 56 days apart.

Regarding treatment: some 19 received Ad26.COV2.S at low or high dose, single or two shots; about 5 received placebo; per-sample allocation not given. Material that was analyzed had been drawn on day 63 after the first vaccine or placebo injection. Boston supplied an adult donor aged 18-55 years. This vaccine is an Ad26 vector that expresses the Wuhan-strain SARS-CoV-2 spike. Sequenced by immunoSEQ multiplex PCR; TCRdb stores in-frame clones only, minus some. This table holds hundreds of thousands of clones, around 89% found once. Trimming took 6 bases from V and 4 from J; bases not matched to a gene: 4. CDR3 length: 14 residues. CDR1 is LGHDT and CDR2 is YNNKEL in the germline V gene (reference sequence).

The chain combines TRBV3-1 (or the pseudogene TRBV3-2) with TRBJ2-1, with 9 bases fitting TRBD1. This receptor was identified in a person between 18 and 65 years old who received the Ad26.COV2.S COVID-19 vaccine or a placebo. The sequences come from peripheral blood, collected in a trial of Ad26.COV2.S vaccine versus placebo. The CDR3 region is CASSPGTGYNEQFF. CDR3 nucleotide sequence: TGTGCCAGCAGTCCCGGGACAGGGTACAATGAGCAGTTCTTC.